Presented here are 26 T cell receptor beta chains from one specimen sequenced in a study of T cell repertoires in cytomegalovirus infection. TCRdb called the reads again in MiXCR, with one record for every CDR3 protein. The sample shows 210,000 or so distinct CDR3 sequences, 6% to 8% of them seen only once. Sequences were obtained from PBMCs. Receptors originate from a human donor in good health (CMV status not recorded). Some clones in this sample may be carry-over from other donors' samples.

This clonotype was observed many times. The CDR3 loop reads CASSLEGNNQPQHF. The CDR3 DNA is TGTGCCAGCAGCTTGGAGGGAAACAATCAGCCCCAGCATTTT. This chain links TRBV7-9 with TRBJ1-5; D is ambiguous. The CDR3 loop spans 14 amino acids. V lost 3 bases and J 3 bases, leaving 9 bases between the germline ends. Germline V gives CDR1 SEHNR, CDR2 FQNEAQ (reference sequence). The variable domain in full, with the rest retrieved from reference TRBV7-9 and TRBJ1-5, is DTGVSQNPRHKITKRGQNVTFRCDPISEHNRLYWYRQTLGQGPEFLTYFQNEAQLEKSRLLSDRFSAERPKGSFSTLEIQRTEQGDSAMYLCASSLEGNNQPQHFGDGTRLSIL.

This clonotype was detected many times. This chain uses TRBV5-6 with TRBJ2-6; TRBD1 aligns across 8 bases. Looked up from germline, CDR1 is SGHDT and CDR2 is YYEEEE. The V and J ends lost 4 bases and 1 base, in that order; junction bases with no gene match: 7. The length of the CDR3 is 17 residues. The DNA for the CDR3 is TGTGCCAGCAGCAACGAATGGACAGGGTCTGGGGCCAACGTCCTGACTTTC. Protein sequence: CASSNEWTGSGANVLTF.

This clonotype was detected ten times or more. The gene calls are TRBV6-2 or TRBV6-3 and TRBJ1-5, with TRBD1 as a possible D gene (5 bases). V was trimmed by 1 base and J by 5 bases, leaving 15 bases between them. This CDR3 region has 16 residues. Germline CDR1 MNHEY, CDR2 SVGEGT. For the CDR3, the DNA is TGTGCCAGCAGTTACTACCCGGGACTGGTAGATCAGCCCCAGCATTTT. Its translation is CASSYYPGLVDQPQHF.

This clonotype came up many times. V usage is TRBV20-1 and J usage is TRBJ2-5; no clear D gene. The ends were cut back, 6 bases at V and 2 bases at J, with 16 bases in the middle. The CDR3 length is 14 residues. CDR1 and CDR2 from the germline V gene are DFQATT and SNEGSKA (reference sequence). The CDR3: CSAVSAVLQETQYF. The CDR3 DNA is TGCAGTGCCGTAAGCGCGGTGTTGCAAGAGACCCAGTACTTC.

This clonotype has at least ten counts. The chain joins TRBV7-9 to TRBJ2-7, with D tentatively TRBD1 or TRBD2 (5 bases each). CDR1 and CDR2 (germline): SEHNR, FQNEAQ (reference sequence). The V end was cut by 2 bases, the J end by 0 bases, with 17 bases between. This CDR3 has 17 amino acids. CDR3 sequence (DNA): TGTGCCAGCAGCTTACCATGGACCGGGGCGAGCTCCTACGAGCAGTACTTC. Translated, it gives CASSLPWTGASSYEQYF.

This clonotype showed up many times. The chain is built from TRBV7-2 and TRBJ1-2, with TRBD1 identical over 12 bases. Trimming cost V 5 bases and J 6 bases; bases outside gene matches: 13. CDR1 and CDR2 (germline): SGHTA, FQGNSA. The CDR3 covers 17 residues. The CDR3 coding sequence is TGTGCCAGCAGCCTTACCGGGACAGGGGGCGGACGGAATGGCTACACCTTC. Translated, it gives CASSLTGTGGGRNGYTF.

This clonotype was seen many times. The chain uses TRBV20-1 and TRBJ1-1, with 7 bases fitting TRBD1. This CDR3 is 14 amino acids long. V shed 2 bases and J 4 bases; nucleotides not matched to a gene: 7. CDR1 is DFQATT and CDR2 is SNEGSKA in the germline V gene (reference sequence). CDR3 loop: CSARNPGQATEAFF. CDR3 DNA: TGCAGTGCTAGAAACCCCGGACAGGCCACTGAAGCTTTCTTT.

The table lists this clonotype with many counts. This chain links TRBV5-1 with TRBJ1-1; D is unclear. V was cut by 2 bases and J by 0 bases, with 11 bases left in between. CDR1 and CDR2 (germline): SGHRS, YFSETQ. The CDR3 length is 15 residues. The CDR3 protein is CASSLLSQVNTEAFF. Here the CDR3 DNA reads TGCGCCAGCAGCTTACTAAGTCAGGTGAACACTGAAGCTTTCTTT.

This clonotype was observed many times. The chain is built from TRBV12-3 or TRBV12-4 and TRBJ2-2; maybe TRBD2 (6 bases). The V gene lost 7 bases and the J gene lost 3 bases, with 6 bases spanning the gap. This CDR3 comprises 12 residues. CDR3 protein: CASTGDTGELFF. CDR3 in DNA: TGTGCCAGCACGGGGGACACCGGGGAGCTGTTTTTT.

This chain uses TRBV11-3 with TRBJ2-1, with TRBD2 as a possible D gene (6 bases). Per germline, CDR1 SGHNT and CDR2 YENEEA. Trimming pared 5 bases from V and 7 bases from J, leaving 12 bases between. This CDR3 comprises 13 residues. The CDR3 loop is CASSTGTRNEQFF. CDR3 coding DNA: TGTGCCAGCAGCACTGGGACTCGGAATGAGCAGTTCTTC.

This clonotype was found many times. The chain joins TRBV6-1 to TRBJ2-7; 7 bases align to TRBD2. There are 15 residues in the CDR3. Germline CDR1 is MNHNS and CDR2 is SASEGT. Losses at the gene ends were 4 bases for V and 0 bases for J; bases not matched to a gene: 6. CDR3 nucleotide sequence: TGTGCCAGCAGTGTTACAGCGGGGAGCTCCTACGAGCAGTACTTC. The encoded protein is CASSVTAGSSYEQYF.

This clonotype was seen a few times. The chain has TRBV20-1 and TRBJ2-7; 7 nucleotides line up with TRBD2. The CDR3 contains 16 residues. With V trimmed by 0 bases and J by 3 bases, 11 bases remained unmatched. In germline, CDR1 is DFQATT, CDR2 SNEGSKA (reference sequence). DNA for the CDR3: TGCAGTGCTAGAGACCCAATGGGGGGGAGTCACTACGAGCAGTACTTC. Protein sequence: CSARDPMGGSHYEQYF.

This clonotype was observed at least ten times. The chain links TRBV6-6 to TRBJ1-2; D gene unclear. The CDR3 covers 15 residues. Trimming shortened V by 1 base and J by 0 bases, and 9 bases separated the two germline ends. Per the germline V gene, CDR1 is MNHNY and CDR2 is SVGAGI (reference sequence). The CDR3 nucleotides read TGTGCCAGCAGTTACTGGCGCAGTGCTAACTATGGCTACACCTTC. Its translation: CASSYWRSANYGYTF.

This clonotype showed up just a few times. The chain links TRBV28 to TRBJ1-6, with 9 bases fitting TRBD1. This CDR3 has 14 residues. The ends lost 10 bases at V and 9 bases at J; junction bases unmatched: 10. The germline V gene encodes CDR1 MDHEN and CDR2 SYDVKM. The CDR3 loop reads CATFPGTGFSPLHF. CDR3 bases: TGTGCCACCTTCCCCGGGACAGGGTTTTCACCCCTCCACTTT.

This clonotype was counted many times. The chain carries TRBV7-2 and TRBJ1-1; D ambiguous. V was clipped by 4 bases and J by 1 base, with 16 bases between them. The length of the CDR3 is 16 residues. Germline CDR1 is SGHTA and CDR2 is FQGNSA. The chain's CDR3 is CASSSRTPDGNTEAFF. CDR3 DNA sequence: TGTGCCAGCAGCTCCCGGACTCCCGATGGGAACACTGAAGCTTTCTTT. Full variable domain (missing parts from reference TRBV7-2 and TRBJ1-1): GAGVSQSPSNKVTEKGKDVELRCDPISGHTALYWYRQSLGQGLEFLIYFQGNSAPDKSGLPSDRFSAERTGGSVSTLTIQRTQQEDSAVYLCASSSRTPDGNTEAFFGQGTRLTVV.

This clonotype was seen only a few times. V and J are TRBV19 and TRBJ1-5, with 10 bases that match TRBD1. Germline V gives CDR1 LNHDA, CDR2 SQIVND (reference sequence). There are 16 residues in the CDR3. V was clipped by 0 bases and J by 4 bases; unmatched bases: 3. This chain's CDR3 is CASSIERGQGNQPQHF. The DNA for the CDR3 is TGTGCCAGTAGTATAGAGCGGGGACAGGGGAATCAGCCCCAGCATTTT.

This clonotype has a count of ten or more. DNA of the CDR3: TGTGCCAGCAGCTTAGCGCGCCAGGCGGCGAACACCGGGGAGCTGTTTTTT. It codes for CASSLARQAANTGELFF. V and J are TRBV7-2 and TRBJ2-2; D gene unclear. V was clipped by 0 bases and J by 0 bases, with 11 bases between them. This CDR3 spans 17 amino acids. In germline, CDR1 is SGHTA, CDR2 FQGNSA. Based on the CDR3 plus reference TRBV7-2 and TRBJ2-2, the full variable domain is GAGVSQSPSNKVTEKGKDVELRCDPISGHTALYWYRQSLGQGLEFLIYFQGNSAPDKSGLPSDRFSAERTGGSVSTLTIQRTQQEDSAVYLCASSLARQAANTGELFFGEGSRLTVL.

This clonotype was counted at least ten times. The V call is TRBV5-5, the J call TRBJ2-7; the D is unclear. Trimming stripped 2 bases from V and 3 bases from J, with 18 bases between. This CDR3 spans 16 amino acids. Germline V gene lookup returns CDR1 SGHKS and CDR2 YYEKEE (reference sequence). CDR3 nucleotides: TGTGCCAGCAGCTTTGCCATTCGGACCGAATACTACGAGCAGTACTTC. Translated: CASSFAIRTEYYEQYF.

In this sample, this clonotype turned up many times. The chain carries TRBV28 and TRBJ2-5; the D gene is possibly TRBD1 (5 bases). The CDR3 has 16 residues. Trimming shortened V by 2 bases and J by 3 bases, and 16 bases separated the two germline ends. Germline lookup yields CDR1 MDHEN and CDR2 SYDVKM. The CDR3 nucleotides read TGTGCCAGCAGTTTAGTCGTCAGGGAATTGGAAGAGACCCAGTACTTC. The encoded protein is CASSLVVRELEETQYF.

The V gene is TRBV20-1, the J gene TRBJ1-2; D ambiguous. Germline V gene sequence: CDR1 DFQATT, CDR2 SNEGSKA (reference sequence). The CDR3 contains 12 residues. V lost 5 bases and J lost 7, with 14 bases in between. CDR3 residues: CSASDLIGGYTF. The CDR3 DNA follows: TGCAGTGCTTCCGACCTAATAGGTGGCTACACCTTC.

The table lists this clonotype with many counts. The chain uses TRBV12-3 or TRBV12-4 and TRBJ2-1; 12 bases match TRBD2. The CDR3 runs to 18 residues. V shed 1 base, J shed 1 base, and the junction held 5 bases outside the gene matches. Written as DNA, the CDR3 is TGTGCCAGCAGTTTAGGGCCTAGCGGGGGGGTTTCCTACAATGAGCAGTTCTTC. Translation: CASSLGPSGGVSYNEQFF.

The sample holds many counts of this clonotype. The chain has TRBV7-9 and TRBJ2-7; 7 bases map to TRBD1. The V gene end was trimmed by 5 bases and the J gene end by 0 bases; junction bases not matched to a gene: 7. Germline V CDR1 and CDR2: SEHNR, FQNEAQ (reference sequence). The CDR3 extends over 15 amino acids. CDR3 sequence reads: CASSPRTGASYEQYF. CDR3 in DNA: TGTGCCAGCAGCCCACGGACAGGAGCCTCCTACGAGCAGTACTTC.

This clonotype appeared many times. The CDR3 here is CAPRRGSGGYTF. In DNA, the CDR3 is TGTGCCCCCCGCAGGGGAAGCGGGGGCTACACCTTC. The chain recombines TRBV28 with TRBJ1-2; possibly TRBD1 for D (6 bases). CDR3 length equals 12 residues. V was trimmed by 11 bases and J by 8 bases, leaving 18 bases between them. Germline V gives CDR1 MDHEN, CDR2 SYDVKM.

This clonotype was observed a handful of times. The chain links TRBV29-1 to TRBJ2-2, with 7 bases that match TRBD1. The V gene end was trimmed by 7 bases and the J gene end by 3 bases; junction bases not matched to a gene: 2. The germline V gene has CDR1 SQVTM and CDR2 ANQGSEA. CDR3 length: 12 residues. The DNA for the CDR3 is TGCAGCGGGGGACAGCACACCGGGGAGCTGTTTTTT. It codes for CSGGQHTGELFF.

The chain couples TRBV7-2 to TRBJ1-4; the D gene is possibly TRBD1 (5 bases). V lost 1 base and J 8 bases, leaving 11 bases between the germline ends. This CDR3 has 14 residues. Germline values: CDR1 SGHTA, CDR2 FQGNSA. CDR3 region: CASSLVSWGEKLFF. CDR3 DNA: TGTGCCAGCAGCTTAGTCTCCTGGGGCGAAAAACTGTTTTTT.

This clonotype was recorded a few times. V and J are TRBV28 and TRBJ2-1; 9 nucleotides align to TRBD2. Trimming at V came to 5 bases and at J to 6 bases, leaving 8 bases not matched to a gene. This CDR3 region has 15 residues. The germline V gene encodes CDR1 MDHEN and CDR2 SYDVKM. This CDR3 reads CASSPKRGAFNEQFF. The DNA for the CDR3 is TGTGCCAGCAGTCCCAAGCGGGGGGCCTTCAATGAGCAGTTCTTC.